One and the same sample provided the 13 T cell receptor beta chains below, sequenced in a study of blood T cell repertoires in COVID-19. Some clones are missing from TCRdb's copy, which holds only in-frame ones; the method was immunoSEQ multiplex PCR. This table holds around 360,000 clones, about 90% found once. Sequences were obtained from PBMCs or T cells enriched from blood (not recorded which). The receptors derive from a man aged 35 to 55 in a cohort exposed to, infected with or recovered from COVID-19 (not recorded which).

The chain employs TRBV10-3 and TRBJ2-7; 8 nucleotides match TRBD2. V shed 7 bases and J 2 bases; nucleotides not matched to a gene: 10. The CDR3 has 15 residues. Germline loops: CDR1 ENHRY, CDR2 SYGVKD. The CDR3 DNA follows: TGTGCCATCACGGGTAGGGCGGGGGGAGCCTACGAGCAGTACTTC. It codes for CAITGRAGGAYEQYF.

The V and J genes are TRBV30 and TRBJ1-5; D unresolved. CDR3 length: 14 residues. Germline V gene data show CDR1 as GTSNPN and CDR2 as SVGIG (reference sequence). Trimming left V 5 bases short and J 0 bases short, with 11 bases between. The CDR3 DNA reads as TGTGCCTGGGGCGGGGTTGATAGCAATCAGCCCCAGCATTTT. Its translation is CAWGGVDSNQPQHF.

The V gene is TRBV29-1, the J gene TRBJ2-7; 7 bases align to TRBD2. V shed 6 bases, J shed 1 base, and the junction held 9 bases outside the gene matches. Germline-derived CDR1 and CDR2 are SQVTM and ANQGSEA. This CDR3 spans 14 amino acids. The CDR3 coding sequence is TGCAGCGTGAGGAGCGGGATGAATTCCTACGAGCAGTACTTC. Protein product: CSVRSGMNSYEQYF.

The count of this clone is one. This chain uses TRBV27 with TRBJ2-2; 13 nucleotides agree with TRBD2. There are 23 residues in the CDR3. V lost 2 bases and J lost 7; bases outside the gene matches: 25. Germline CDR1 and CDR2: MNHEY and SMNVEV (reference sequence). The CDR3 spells CASSLRPWAGLWTSGSTDGELFF. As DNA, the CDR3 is TGTGCCAGCAGTTTACGTCCCTGGGCCGGCCTTTGGACTAGCGGGAGTACGGACGGGGAGCTGTTTTTT.

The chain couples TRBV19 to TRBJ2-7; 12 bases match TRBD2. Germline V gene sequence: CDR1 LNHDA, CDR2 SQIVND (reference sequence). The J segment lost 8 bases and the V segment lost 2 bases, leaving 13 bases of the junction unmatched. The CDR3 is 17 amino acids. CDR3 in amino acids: CASSINPSSGRALKQYF. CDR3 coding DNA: TGTGCCAGTAGTATAAACCCCTCTAGCGGGAGGGCCCTCAAGCAGTACTTC.

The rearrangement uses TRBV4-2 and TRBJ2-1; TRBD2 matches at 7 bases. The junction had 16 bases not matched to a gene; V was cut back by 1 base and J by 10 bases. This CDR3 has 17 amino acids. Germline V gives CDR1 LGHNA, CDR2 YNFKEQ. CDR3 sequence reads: CASSQGLLASAVMEQFF. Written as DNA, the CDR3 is TGTGCCAGCAGCCAAGGTCTACTAGCGTCAGCCGTAATGGAGCAGTTCTTC.

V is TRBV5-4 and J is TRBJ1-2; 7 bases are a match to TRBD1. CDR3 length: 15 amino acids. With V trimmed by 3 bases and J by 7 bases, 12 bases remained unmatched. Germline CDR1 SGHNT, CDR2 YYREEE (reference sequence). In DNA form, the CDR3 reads TGTGCCAGCAGCTCGATGGAGACAGGGTCTTTTGGCTACACCTTC. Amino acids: CASSSMETGSFGYTF.

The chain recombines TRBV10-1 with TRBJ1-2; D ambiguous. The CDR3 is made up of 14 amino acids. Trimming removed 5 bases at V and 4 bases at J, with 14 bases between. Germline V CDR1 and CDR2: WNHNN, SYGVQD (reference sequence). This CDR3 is CASSRSRTVYGYTF. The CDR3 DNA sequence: TGCGCCAGCAGTCGGAGCAGAACTGTCTATGGCTACACCTTC.

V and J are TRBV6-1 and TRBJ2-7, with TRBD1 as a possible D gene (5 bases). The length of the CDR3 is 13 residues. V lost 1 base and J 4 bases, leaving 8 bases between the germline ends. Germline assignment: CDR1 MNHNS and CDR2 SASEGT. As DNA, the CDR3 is TGTGCCAGCAGTGAAGAGTCAGGGTACGAGCAGTACTTC. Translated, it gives CASSEESGYEQYF.

The CDR3 DNA reads TGCGCCAGCAGTGTGGCTAGCGTCGGGCGCGGGGAGCTGTTTTTT. This sequence encodes CASSVASVGRGELFF. The chain carries TRBV10-2 and TRBJ2-2, with a weak D call TRBD2 (6 bases). V shed 4 bases and J shed 7 bases, with 16 bases lying between them. The CDR3 covers 15 residues. The germline V gene has CDR1 WSHSY and CDR2 SAAADI.

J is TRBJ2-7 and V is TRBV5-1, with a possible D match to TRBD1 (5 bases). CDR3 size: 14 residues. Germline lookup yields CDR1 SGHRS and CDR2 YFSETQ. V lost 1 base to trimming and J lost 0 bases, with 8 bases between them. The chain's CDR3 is CASSLQGSSYEQYF. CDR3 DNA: TGCGCCAGCAGCTTGCAGGGCAGCTCCTACGAGCAGTACTTC.

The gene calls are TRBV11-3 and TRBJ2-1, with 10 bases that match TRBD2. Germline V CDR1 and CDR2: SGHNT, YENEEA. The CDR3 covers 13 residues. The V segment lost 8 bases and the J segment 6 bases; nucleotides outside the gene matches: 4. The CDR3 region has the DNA TGTGCCAGCGAAGCGGGAGGGGGCAATGAGCAGTTCTTC. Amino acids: CASEAGGGNEQFF.

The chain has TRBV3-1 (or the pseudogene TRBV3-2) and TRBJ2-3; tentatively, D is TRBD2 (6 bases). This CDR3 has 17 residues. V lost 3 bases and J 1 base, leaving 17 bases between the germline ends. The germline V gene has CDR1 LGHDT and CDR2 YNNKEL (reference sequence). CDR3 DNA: TGTGCCAGCAGCCAGCCGACTAGGACCGGTGGCACAGATACGCAGTATTTT. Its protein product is CASSQPTRTGGTDTQYF.